Presented here are 12 T cell receptor beta chains from one specimen sequenced in a study of cytomegalovirus exposure and HLA in healthy donors. The PCR contained 60 Vbeta and 13 Jbeta primers. Here immunoSEQ multiplex PCR was the method, and the copy in TCRdb shows in-frame clones only, minus some. The sample holds roughly 98,000 clones, about 81% seen once. Material for sequencing was PBMCs. These receptors were collected from a man in his forties in good health and CMV-seronegative.

Regarding this clone: A junction boundary mismatches the germline segment, possibly from a read error. The chain has TRBV2 and TRBJ1-5; TRBD1 might be the D (5 bases). The CDR3 is 14 residues long. CDR1 SNHLY and CDR2 FYNNEI come from the germline V gene. CDR3 sequence (DNA): TGTGCCAGCAGAGAAGACAGCTTAAATCAGCCCCAGCATTTT. It translates to CASREDSLNQPQHF.

This clone was seen a handful of times. V gene TRBV10-2 combines with J gene TRBJ2-2; weak D call: TRBD1 (5 bases). This CDR3 is 16 amino acids long. V was trimmed by 6 bases and J by 0 bases, leaving 14 bases between them. Germline CDR1 reads WSHSY; CDR2 reads SAAADI. CDR3: CASRGPDLTNTGELFF. The CDR3 region has the DNA TGCGCCAGCAGGGGGCCGGACCTCACGAACACCGGGGAGCTGTTTTTT.

The J gene is TRBJ2-1, the V gene TRBV9, with a weak D call TRBD2 (6 bases). Germline values: CDR1 SGDLS, CDR2 YYNGEE. This CDR3 comprises 16 residues. V was clipped by 2 bases and J by 0 bases, with 12 bases between them. CDR3 nucleotides: TGTGCCAGCAGCGTCGATGGAGGGTCCTCCTACAATGAGCAGTTCTTC. Translating it yields CASSVDGGSSYNEQFF.

The chain has TRBV5-6 and TRBJ2-7, with D perhaps TRBD1 (5 bases). CDR1 is SGHDT, CDR2 YYEEEE, per germline. The CDR3 spans 14 residues. V was shortened by 4 bases and J by 7 bases, with 18 bases between the two germline ends. The CDR3 DNA reads as TGTGCCAGCAGCCTGGGGTGGCAGGGTCGGGAGCAGTACTTC. Its protein product is CASSLGWQGREQYF.

The chain has TRBV19 and TRBJ2-2; D is perhaps TRBD2 (6 bases). The V and J ends lost 8 bases and 7 bases respectively, with 20 bases between them. The CDR3 sequence is 15 residues long. Germline V CDR1 and CDR2: LNHDA, SQIVND (reference sequence). In DNA, the CDR3 is TGTGCCAGTGCCAATCCGGGGGAGTTGGTCGGGGAGCTGTTTTTT. It specifies CASANPGELVGELFF.

This clone is a singleton in its sample. This chain joins TRBV19 and TRBJ2-6; TRBD2 aligns across 12 bases. CDR1 and CDR2 (germline): LNHDA, SQIVND (reference sequence). The V gene end was trimmed by 4 bases and the J gene end by 2 bases; junction bases not matched to a gene: 9. The CDR3 loop spans 19 amino acids. Here the CDR3 reads CASSRPALAGGTGANVLTF. The DNA for the CDR3 is TGTGCCAGTAGTAGACCCGCGCTAGCGGGGGGGACTGGGGCCAACGTCCTGACTTTC. Based on the CDR3 plus reference TRBV19 and TRBJ2-6, the full variable domain is DGGITQSPKYLFRKEGQNVTLSCEQNLNHDAMYWYRQDPGQGLRLIYYSQIVNDFQKGDIAEGYSVSREKKESFPLTVTSAQKNPTAFYLCASSRPALAGGTGANVLTFGAGSRLTVL.

The V and J genes are TRBV19 and TRBJ2-6; D perhaps matches TRBD1 (6 bases). Between the trimmed V and J ends, which lost 0 bases and 1 base, there was a span of 10 bases. The CDR3 is 17 amino acids. The germline CDR1 and CDR2 sequences are LNHDA and SQIVND (reference sequence). The CDR3 nucleotides are TGTGCCAGTAGTATAGATATTACAGGGTCTGGGGCCAACGTCCTGACTTTC. Translated: CASSIDITGSGANVLTF. The complete variable domain, with remaining parts taken from reference TRBV19 and TRBJ2-6, reads DGGITQSPKYLFRKEGQNVTLSCEQNLNHDAMYWYRQDPGQGLRLIYYSQIVNDFQKGDIAEGYSVSREKKESFPLTVTSAQKNPTAFYLCASSIDITGSGANVLTFGAGSRLTVL.

The chain uses TRBV5-1 and TRBJ2-1; maybe TRBD1 (5 bases). The V gene's germline CDR1 is SGHRS and CDR2 YFSETQ. Trimming removed 0 bases at V and 8 bases at J, with 18 bases between. This CDR3 contains 16 residues. CDR3 nucleotides: TGCGCCAGCAGCTTGGCCCGCGGCGCAGGGTATCATGAGCAGTTCTTC. Amino acid sequence: CASSLARGAGYHEQFF.

The chain links TRBV7-2 to TRBJ2-1; 7 nucleotides line up with TRBD2. Trimming took 2 bases from V and 6 from J; bases not matched to a gene: 7. Germline V gene data show CDR1 as SGHTA and CDR2 as FQGNSA. The length of the CDR3 is 15 residues. For the CDR3, the DNA is TGTGCCAGCAGCTTATTTGGCGGGGGAATCAATGAGCAGTTCTTC. Translation: CASSLFGGGINEQFF.

V and J are TRBV19 and TRBJ2-1; 10 nucleotides agree with TRBD1. The CDR3 sequence is 13 residues long. V lost 5 bases and J lost 6; bases outside the gene matches: 1. Germline-derived CDR1 and CDR2 are LNHDA and SQIVND (reference sequence). CDR3 region: CASSRDRGNEQFF. The CDR3 DNA is TGTGCCAGTAGTCGGGACAGGGGCAATGAGCAGTTCTTC.

Only a few counts were recorded for this clone. The chain is built from TRBV12-5 and TRBJ2-1; 8 bases agree with TRBD1. J gave up 3 bases and V 5 bases, and 9 bases lay outside the gene matches. Per the germline V gene, CDR1 is LGHNT and CDR2 is FRNRAP. There are 16 residues in the CDR3. The DNA for the CDR3 is TGTGCTAGTGGTCGTCCAGGACAGGGTTACTACAATGAGCAGTTCTTC. It specifies CASGRPGQGYYNEQFF.

The genes are TRBV28 and TRBJ2-1; D may be TRBD2 (5 bases). CDR3 size: 13 residues. Trimming shortened V by 3 bases and J by 6 bases, and 9 bases separated the two germline ends. The germline CDR1 and CDR2 sequences are MDHEN and SYDVKM. The CDR3 coding sequence is TGTGCCAGCAGTTTCCGGAGCGGCAATGAGCAGTTCTTC. Translating it yields CASSFRSGNEQFF.